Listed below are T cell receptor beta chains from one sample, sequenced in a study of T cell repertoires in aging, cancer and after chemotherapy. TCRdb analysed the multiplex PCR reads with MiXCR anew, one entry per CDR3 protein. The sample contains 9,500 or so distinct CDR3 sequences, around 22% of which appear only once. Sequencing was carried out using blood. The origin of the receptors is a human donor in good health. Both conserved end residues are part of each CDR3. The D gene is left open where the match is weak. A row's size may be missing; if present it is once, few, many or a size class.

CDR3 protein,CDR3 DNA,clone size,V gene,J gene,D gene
CASRAGGTDTQYF,TGTGCCAGCAGGGCAGGGGGCACAGATACGCAGTATTTT,NA,TRBV28,TRBJ2-3,NA
CAWTGTSSFSGANVLTF,TGTGCCTGGACCGGGACATCCAGCTTCTCTGGGGCCAACGTCCTGACTTTC,medium-sized,TRBV30,TRBJ2-6,NA
CASSRAESTSGSF,TGTGCCAGCAGCCGGGCCGAGTCGACTAGCGGGAGCTTC,few,TRBV7-9,TRBJ2-7,TRBD2
CSVRGTTSGVNEQFF,TGCAGCGTCAGGGGAACGACTAGCGGGGTGAATGAGCAGTTCTTC,medium-sized,TRBV29-1,TRBJ2-1,TRBD2
CSVRLAVDEQFF,TGCAGCGTTAGACTAGCGGTGGATGAGCAGTTCTTC,NA,TRBV29-1,TRBJ2-1,TRBD2
CSARLAGPRHNEQFF,TGCAGTGCTAGACTAGCGGGACCGCGACACAATGAGCAGTTCTTC,medium-sized,TRBV20-1,TRBJ2-1,TRBD2
CASQRTSAQETQYF,TGTGCCAGCCAAAGGACTAGCGCCCAAGAGACCCAGTACTTC,once,TRBV2,TRBJ2-5,TRBD2
CASKPTGGRLYEQYF,TGTGCCAGCAAACCGACAGGCGGGAGATTGTACGAGCAGTACTTC,medium-sized,TRBV27,TRBJ2-7,NA
CASSYNQDGTQYF,TGTGCCAGCAGTTACAACCAGGATGGGACCCAGTACTTC,NA,TRBV6-5,TRBJ2-5,NA
CSAFDGTSGSNEQFF,TGCAGTGCTTTCGACGGGACTAGCGGGAGCAATGAGCAGTTCTTC,few,TRBV20-1,TRBJ2-1,TRBD2
CASRPTGGPRGGTGELFF,TGTGCCAGCAGGCCTACCGGCGGACCAAGGGGCGGCACCGGGGAGCTGTTTTTT,medium-sized,TRBV6-5,TRBJ2-2,NA
CASAREGGTYEQYF,TGCGCCTCAGCTCGGGAGGGAGGGACCTACGAGCAGTACTTC,few,TRBV5-1,TRBJ2-7,TRBD2
CASSETGTANTGELFF,TGTGCCAGCTCAGAAACCGGGACAGCGAACACCGGGGAGCTGTTTTTT,NA,TRBV18,TRBJ2-2,TRBD1
CATGTSGPYEQYF,TGTGCCACCGGGACTAGCGGCCCCTACGAGCAGTACTTC,medium-sized,TRBV6-2/TRBV6-3,TRBJ2-7,TRBD2
CASSVGTDVDTIYF,TGTGCCAGCAGTGTGGGGACTGATGTGGACACCATATATTTT,NA,TRBV25-1,TRBJ1-3,NA
CASSPVVGPSSNQPQHF,TGTGCCAGCAGCCCCGTTGTGGGGCCTAGTAGCAATCAGCCCCAGCATTTT,few,TRBV7-9,TRBJ1-5,NA
CASNLQDRLQSSEQYF,TGTGCCAGCAACCTCCAGGATAGATTACAAAGTTCGGAGCAGTATTTT,few,TRBV28,TRBJ2-3,NA
CASSLLADRVVENTIYF,TGTGCCAGCAGCTTGCTGGCAGACCGGGTCGTCGAAAACACCATATATTTT,NA,TRBV5-5,TRBJ1-3,NA
CASSLQARSRANVLTF,TGTGCCAGCAGCTTACAGGCCCGCTCTAGGGCCAACGTCCTGACTTTC,NA,TRBV7-9,TRBJ2-6,NA
CASSLDGGNTIYF,TGTGCCAGCAGTTTAGATGGTGGAAACACCATATATTTT,medium-sized,TRBV12-3/TRBV12-4,TRBJ1-3,NA
CASRKDRDHGYTF,TGTGCCAGCAGAAAGGACAGAGACCATGGCTACACCTTC,medium-sized,TRBV6-2/TRBV6-3,TRBJ1-2,NA
CASSQDRGHYGYTF,TGTGCCAGCAGTCAGGACAGGGGGCACTATGGCTACACCTTC,medium-sized,TRBV27,TRBJ1-2,TRBD1
CASSLGQGTGELFF,TGTGCCAGCAGCTTAGGACAGGGTACCGGGGAGCTGTTTTTT,NA,TRBV7-3,TRBJ2-2,TRBD1
CASSPRLSYNEQFF,TGTGCCAGCAGTCCGCGACTCTCCTACAATGAGCAGTTCTTC,NA,TRBV28,TRBJ2-1,NA
CASSLAITGELFF,TGTGCCAGCAGTTTAGCTATAACCGGGGAGCTGTTTTTT,few,TRBV27,TRBJ2-2,NA
CSARSQGKGSGYGYNF,TGCAGTGCTAGATCCCAAGGCAAGGGGTCCGGCTATGGCTACAACTTC,NA,TRBV20-1,TRBJ1-2,NA
CASSYSQEGGNTIYF,TGTGCCAGCAGTTACAGCCAGGAGGGGGGAAACACCATATATTTT,medium-sized,TRBV6-5,TRBJ1-3,NA
CASSPASGNSNQPQHF,TGTGCCAGCAGTCCCGCTTCCGGGAACAGCAATCAGCCCCAGCATTTT,few,TRBV28,TRBJ1-5,NA
CASSLSSPGQQYF,TGTGCCAGCAGTTTGTCCTCTCCGGGCCAGCAGTACTTC,medium-sized,TRBV12-3/TRBV12-4,TRBJ2-7,NA
CASRTGGGFGGANVLTF,TGTGCCAGCAGGACAGGGGGCGGGTTTGGGGGGGCCAACGTCCTGACTTTC,NA,TRBV6-5,TRBJ2-6,TRBD1
CASGGWNNQPQHF,TGTGCCAGTGGTGGGTGGAACAATCAGCCCCAGCATTTT,few,TRBV6-1,TRBJ1-5,NA
CAIGTSGETGELFF,TGTGCCATCGGAACTAGCGGGGAGACCGGGGAGCTGTTTTTT,few,TRBV10-3,TRBJ2-2,TRBD2
CASSPGQAYGYTF,TGTGCCAGCAGTCCCGGACAGGCCTATGGCTACACCTTC,medium-sized,TRBV12-3/TRBV12-4,TRBJ1-2,TRBD1
CASTLRGGPTDTQYF,TGTGCCAGCACCTTGAGGGGCGGGCCCACAGATACGCAGTATTTT,NA,TRBV12-3/TRBV12-4,TRBJ2-3,NA
CASSYESHQPQHF,TGTGCCAGCAGTTACGAGTCGCATCAGCCCCAGCATTTT,few,TRBV6-2/TRBV6-3,TRBJ1-5,NA
CAWSLSNQPQHF,TGTGCCTGGAGTCTTAGCAATCAGCCCCAGCATTTT,medium-sized,TRBV30,TRBJ1-5,NA
CASSVGGGNYGYTF,TGTGCCAGCAGCGTAGGCGGGGGAAACTATGGCTACACCTTC,NA,TRBV6-2/TRBV6-3,TRBJ1-2,NA
CASNLRGTGGIGELFF,TGTGCCAGTAACCTTCGGGGGACAGGCGGTATCGGGGAGCTGTTTTTT,medium-sized,TRBV19,TRBJ2-2,TRBD1
CASSLGDRAEQYF,TGTGCCAGCAGTTTAGGGGACAGGGCCGAGCAGTACTTC,few,TRBV12-3/TRBV12-4,TRBJ2-7,TRBD1
CASNPPRGAGTGELFF,TGTGCCAGCAACCCCCCGAGGGGGGCGGGCACCGGGGAGCTGTTTTTT,few,TRBV28,TRBJ2-2,NA
CATSEPGNPSGRALEQFF,TGTGCCACCAGTGAGCCGGGCAATCCTAGCGGGAGGGCCCTAGAGCAGTTCTTC,NA,TRBV24-1,TRBJ2-1,TRBD2
CASSQPGTSRGEQYF,TGTGCCAGCAGTCAACCAGGGACTAGCCGAGGCGAGCAGTACTTC,once,TRBV28,TRBJ2-7,TRBD2
CASSSGLRVFSSYEQYF,TGTGCCAGCAGTTCGGGCCTAAGAGTTTTTAGCTCCTACGAGCAGTACTTC,NA,TRBV6-5,TRBJ2-7,NA
CASSPQGIYEQYF,TGTGCCAGCTCCCCCCAGGGTATCTACGAGCAGTACTTC,few,TRBV18,TRBJ2-7,NA
CASNLQGARTEAFF,TGTGCCAGCAACTTACAGGGGGCGCGAACTGAAGCTTTCTTT,NA,TRBV7-2,TRBJ1-1,TRBD1
CASSPTGGTNEKLFF,TGTGCCAGCAGTCCAACAGGGGGGACTAATGAAAAACTGTTTTTT,NA,TRBV28,TRBJ1-4,TRBD1
CASSAARNYGYTF,TGTGCCAGCAGCGCCGCAAGGAACTATGGCTACACCTTC,medium-sized,TRBV6-4,TRBJ1-2,NA
CASSSSQVYEQYF,TGTGCCAGCAGCTCCTCACAGGTCTACGAGCAGTACTTC,NA,TRBV5-4,TRBJ2-7,NA
CAWGLAGGVTDTQYF,TGTGCCTGGGGACTAGCGGGAGGGGTGACAGATACGCAGTATTTT,NA,TRBV30,TRBJ2-3,TRBD2
CASSDRGYNSPLHF,TGTGCCAGCTCGGACAGGGGTTATAATTCACCCCTCCACTTT,medium-sized,TRBV27,TRBJ1-6,TRBD1
CASSPIGVGQPQHF,TGTGCCAGCAGTCCAATAGGGGTTGGTCAGCCCCAGCATTTT,NA,TRBV12-3/TRBV12-4,TRBJ1-5,NA
CASSPSRVQGANEQYF,TGTGCCAGCTCACCCTCCCGGGTGCAGGGGGCCAACGAGCAGTACTTC,few,TRBV18,TRBJ2-7,TRBD1
CASSQGCQPQHF,TGTGCCAGCAGCCAAGGGTGCCAGCCCCAGCATTTT,NA,TRBV3-2,TRBJ1-5,NA